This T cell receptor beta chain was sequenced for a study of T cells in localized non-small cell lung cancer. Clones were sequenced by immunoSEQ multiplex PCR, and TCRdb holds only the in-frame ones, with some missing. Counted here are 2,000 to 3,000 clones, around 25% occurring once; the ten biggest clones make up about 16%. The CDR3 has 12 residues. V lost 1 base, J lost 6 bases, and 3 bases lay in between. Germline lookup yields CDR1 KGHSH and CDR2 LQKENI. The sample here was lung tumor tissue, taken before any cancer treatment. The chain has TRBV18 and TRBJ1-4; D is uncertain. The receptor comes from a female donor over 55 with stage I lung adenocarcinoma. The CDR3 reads CASSPRDEKLFF. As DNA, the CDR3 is TGTGCCAGCTCACCACGAGATGAAAAACTGTTTTTT.